This TCR beta chain was recovered during a study of T-cell memory formation after mild COVID-19. General study findings and limits: Clones contracting day 15 to 85 were balanced CD4/CD8; later expanders leaned CD4+.

Via MiXCR, TCRdb re-called the 5' RACE reads, giving one row per CDR3 protein. The repertoire holds approximately 110,000 distinct CDR3 sequences, with about a fifth as singletons. There are 17 residues in the CDR3. The germline V and J ends were trimmed by 1 base and 2 bases, with 12 bases remaining between them. Per germline, CDR1 LGHNA and CDR2 YSLEER. Concerning this clonotype: Its specificity is unknown.

This sequence originates from a young man who had mild COVID-19 (a few samples of this study predate the infection). Cell type and time point are not known. Sequenced material: PBMCs or a T cell subset sorted from them (not recorded which). The V call is TRBV4-3, the J call TRBJ2-6, with D unresolved. The CDR3 spells CASSQALYRAGANVLTF. In nucleotides, the CDR3 is TGCGCCAGCAGCCAAGCCCTGTATAGGGCTGGGGCCAACGTCCTGACTTTC.